A single sample is the source of the 32 T cell receptor beta chains below, sequenced in a study of T-cell memory formation after mild COVID-19. TCRdb called the 5' RACE reads again in MiXCR, with one record for every CDR3 protein. This table has around 370,000 distinct CDR3 sequences, around 21% appearing once. Material: PBMCs or a T cell subset sorted from them (not recorded which). These receptors were collected from an adult woman who had mild COVID-19 (a few samples of this study predate the infection). Cell type and time point are not known.

This clonotype was observed a few times. The chain combines TRBV5-1 with TRBJ2-5, with TRBD2 identical over 10 bases. The V segment lost 6 bases and the J segment 2 bases; nucleotides outside the gene matches: 4. This CDR3 is 14 amino acids long. CDR1 and CDR2 (germline): SGHRS, YFSETQ. CDR3 coding DNA: TGCGCCAGCACCTGGACTAGCGGACAAGAGACCCAGTACTTC. Its translation: CASTWTSGQETQYF.

The genes are TRBV12-3 or TRBV12-4 and TRBJ1-2, with 8 bases that match TRBD1. Unmatched junction bases numbered 5, after V lost 6 bases and J lost 5 bases. The CDR3 length is 13 residues. The CDR3 nucleotides read TGTGCCAGCAGCCGACAGGGGAAGTATGGCTACACCTTC. This translates into CASSRQGKYGYTF.

This chain uses TRBV5-1 with TRBJ2-7, with a weak D call TRBD1 (6 bases). The V and J ends lost 0 bases and 4 bases respectively, with 14 bases between them. CDR1 is SGHRS, CDR2 YFSETQ, per germline. The CDR3 extends over 15 amino acids. The CDR3 reads CASSLENQGWYEQYF. The DNA for the CDR3 is TGCGCCAGCAGCTTGGAGAATCAGGGGTGGTACGAGCAGTACTTC.

This clonotype appeared a few times. V and J are TRBV5-5 and TRBJ1-1; TRBD1 matches at 9 bases. Looked up from germline, CDR1 is SGHKS and CDR2 is YYEKEE (reference sequence). CDR3 length: 16 residues. The trim removed 4 bases at V and 4 bases at J, leaving 11 bases unmatched. CDR3 amino acids: CASSPRTGEEGTEAFF. CDR3 nucleotides: TGTGCCAGCAGCCCCCGGACAGGGGAAGAAGGCACTGAAGCTTTCTTT. Based on the CDR3 plus reference TRBV5-5 and TRBJ1-1, the full variable domain is DAGVTQSPTHLIKTRGQQVTLRCSPISGHKSVSWYQQVLGQGPQFIFQYYEKEERGRGNFPDRFSARQFPNYSSELNVNALLLGDSALYLCASSPRTGEEGTEAFFGQGTRLTVV.

This clonotype occurred once. The chain links TRBV5-5 to TRBJ1-1, with 7 bases matching TRBD1. CDR1 and CDR2 from the germline V gene are SGHKS and YYEKEE (reference sequence). V trimming: 2 bases; J trimming: 4 bases; junction bases outside the gene matches: 8. The CDR3 consists of 15 residues. The CDR3 loop reads CASSLRRGDGTEAFF. In nucleotides, the CDR3 is TGTGCCAGCAGCTTACGCAGGGGGGACGGCACTGAAGCTTTCTTT.

The chain carries TRBV5-1 and TRBJ1-6; 8 positions match TRBD1. The length of the CDR3 is 15 residues. CDR1 is SGHRS, CDR2 YFSETQ, per germline. V trimming: 2 bases; J trimming: 7 bases; junction bases outside the gene matches: 5. The CDR3 sequence is CASSFRDRRNSPLHF. The CDR3 DNA sequence: TGCGCCAGCAGCTTCCGGGACAGGAGAAATTCACCCCTCCACTTT.

This clonotype has just a few counts. This chain links TRBV5-1 with TRBJ2-7, with D maybe TRBD1 (5 bases). The CDR3 spans 14 residues. The V end was cut by 2 bases, the J end by 0 bases, with 9 bases between. CDR1 is SGHRS, CDR2 YFSETQ, per germline. CDR3 amino acids: CASSLQVASYEQYF. In DNA, the CDR3 is TGCGCCAGCAGCTTACAGGTTGCCTCCTACGAGCAGTACTTC.

This clonotype was counted a few times. The chain links TRBV5-1 to TRBJ1-1; 8 nucleotides match TRBD1. Germline CDR1 SGHRS, CDR2 YFSETQ. The ends lost 2 bases at V and 2 bases at J; junction bases unmatched: 11. This CDR3 region has 17 residues. CDR3 DNA sequence: TGCGCCAGCAGCTTTCCTCCGGGACAGGTCCCAAACACTGAAGCTTTCTTT. Translated, it gives CASSFPPGQVPNTEAFF.

The chain employs TRBV5-1 and TRBJ2-1; a possible D gene is TRBD2 (5 bases). The V gene's germline CDR1 is SGHRS and CDR2 YFSETQ. This CDR3 region has 17 residues. The V and J ends lost 0 bases and 0 bases respectively, with 13 bases between them. The CDR3 DNA sequence: TGCGCCAGCAGCTTGGCCGGGGTTAGCCGCTCCTACAATGAGCAGTTCTTC. Translation gives CASSLAGVSRSYNEQFF.

The chain couples TRBV27 to TRBJ1-5; D perhaps matches TRBD1 (5 bases). V was shortened by 3 bases and J by 2 bases, with 17 bases between the two germline ends. The germline V gene has CDR1 MNHEY and CDR2 SMNVEV (reference sequence). There are 17 residues in the CDR3. For the CDR3, the DNA is TGTGCCAGCAGTTTTGGGGCGGGGCAGTTGGGCAATCAGCCCCAGCATTTT. It specifies CASSFGAGQLGNQPQHF.

The V and J genes are TRBV5-1 and TRBJ2-2, with 9 bases that match TRBD2. The CDR3 has 16 amino acids. With 4 bases clipped from V and 4 bases from J, the junction kept 8 bases outside the gene matches. Germline CDR1 SGHRS, CDR2 YFSETQ. CDR3 sequence reads: CASSPWTSAGTGELFF. The DNA of the CDR3 is TGCGCCAGCAGCCCGTGGACTAGCGCGGGCACCGGGGAGCTGTTTTTT.

This chain uses TRBV5-1 with TRBJ2-7, with no clear D. The CDR3 has 14 residues. Germline CDR1 is SGHRS and CDR2 is YFSETQ. V lost 1 base to trimming and J lost 3 bases, with 11 bases between them. CDR3 DNA sequence: TGCGCCAGCAGCTTGATCCCAGCTGACTACGAGCAGTACTTC. Protein: CASSLIPADYEQYF.

The chain couples TRBV3-1 to TRBJ2-7; 10 nucleotides match TRBD1. V shed 3 bases and J 4 bases; nucleotides not matched to a gene: 6. From germline, CDR1 is LGHDT and CDR2 YNNKEL (reference sequence). This CDR3 contains 15 residues. CDR3 DNA sequence: TGTGCCAGCAGCCACCGGACAGGGGGTCGGTACGAGCAGTACTTC. Translated: CASSHRTGGRYEQYF.

In this sample, this clonotype turned up a few times. This chain connects TRBV7-2 to TRBJ1-2, with a possible D match to TRBD1 (5 bases). V lost 0 bases, J lost 8 bases, and 13 bases lay in between. Looked up from germline, CDR1 is SGHTA and CDR2 is FQGNSA. This CDR3 region has 14 residues. CDR3 in amino acids: CASSLASPGMGYTF. CDR3 bases: TGTGCCAGCAGCTTAGCTTCACCAGGGATGGGCTACACCTTC.

The chain has TRBV5-6 and TRBJ2-1, with 12 bases lining up with TRBD2. This CDR3 has 19 amino acids. The V segment lost 0 bases and the J segment 7 bases; nucleotides outside the gene matches: 14. Per the germline V gene, CDR1 is SGHDT and CDR2 is YYEEEE. CDR3 DNA sequence: TGTGCCAGCAGCTTGGTCCGACTAGCGGGAGCCCCTCCTAGAAATGAGCAGTTCTTC. Translated: CASSLVRLAGAPPRNEQFF.

This clonotype has just a few counts. This chain links TRBV13 with TRBJ2-3, with 7 bases fitting TRBD2. V was pared by 4 bases and J by 6 bases, with 7 bases of the junction left unmatched. The CDR3 is made up of 14 amino acids. Germline CDR1 and CDR2: PRHDT and FYEKMQ (reference sequence). The CDR3 region is CASSSRTRSDTQYF. CDR3 nucleotides: TGTGCCAGCAGCTCGCGGACTAGATCGGATACGCAGTATTTT. Together with reference TRBV13 and TRBJ2-3, the CDR3 gives the full variable domain: AAGVIQSPRHLIKEKRETATLKCYPIPRHDTVYWYQQGPGQDPQFLISFYEKMQSDKGSIPDRFSAQQFSDYHSELNMSSLELGDSALYFCASSSRTRSDTQYFGPGTRLTVL.

The chain employs TRBV5-1 and TRBJ2-7; 7 nucleotides agree with TRBD1. Germline V gene sequence: CDR1 SGHRS, CDR2 YFSETQ. The CDR3 totals 14 residues. The trim removed 0 bases at V and 4 bases at J, leaving 4 bases unmatched. Here the CDR3 reads CASSLGTGEYEQYF. The DNA for the CDR3 is TGCGCCAGCAGCTTGGGGACAGGAGAGTACGAGCAGTACTTC.

The chain links TRBV28 to TRBJ2-2, with D tentatively TRBD1 (6 bases). The germline gives CDR1 MDHEN, CDR2 SYDVKM. The V end was cut by 6 bases, the J end by 3 bases, with 11 bases between. The CDR3 spans 14 residues. The CDR3 is CASRQGFDTGELFF. Written as DNA, the CDR3 is TGTGCCAGCAGACAGGGATTCGACACCGGGGAGCTGTTTTTT. The complete variable domain, with remaining parts taken from reference TRBV28 and TRBJ2-2, reads DVKVTQSSRYLVKRTGEKVFLECVQDMDHENMFWYRQDPGLGLRLIYFSYDVKMKEKGDIPEGYSVSREKKERFSLILESASTNQTSMYLCASRQGFDTGELFFGEGSRLTVL.

This clonotype was counted many times. The chain has TRBV5-1 and TRBJ2-1, with D uncertain. The V gene lost 0 bases and the J gene lost 2 bases, with 9 bases spanning the gap. CDR1 is SGHRS and CDR2 is YFSETQ in the germline V gene. The CDR3 runs to 15 residues. CDR3 protein: CASSLEVAAYNEQFF. The CDR3, as DNA: TGCGCCAGCAGCTTGGAGGTGGCAGCCTACAATGAGCAGTTCTTC.

This clonotype was seen a handful of times. The chain uses TRBV12-3 or TRBV12-4 and TRBJ2-3, with 11 bases matching TRBD2. The CDR3 extends over 17 amino acids. Trimming cost V 3 bases and J 3 bases; bases outside gene matches: 8. The CDR3 DNA reads as TGTGCCAGCAGTTTCACTTCTAGCGGGGGGCCGACAGATACGCAGTATTTT. It codes for CASSFTSSGGPTDTQYF.

V and J are TRBV7-8 and TRBJ1-6; D gene ambiguous. V was trimmed by 5 bases and J by 1 base, leaving 6 bases between them. Germline CDR1 SGHVS, CDR2 FQNEAQ. The CDR3 runs 14 residues. The CDR3 reads CASSLQSYNSPLHF. Here the CDR3 DNA reads TGTGCCAGCAGCCTCCAGTCCTATAATTCACCCCTCCACTTT.

This clonotype occurred a few times. This chain joins TRBV20-1 and TRBJ2-7, with TRBD2 matching over 9 bases. V was clipped by 1 base and J by 6 bases; unmatched bases: 4. Germline assignment: CDR1 DFQATT and CDR2 SNEGSKA (reference sequence). CDR3 length: 13 residues. The CDR3 region is CSARVSGSGEQYF. The CDR3, as DNA: TGCAGTGCTAGAGTTAGCGGGAGCGGCGAGCAGTACTTC.

This clonotype has a handful of counts. The V and J genes are TRBV9 and TRBJ1-6, with D maybe TRBD1 (6 bases). In germline, CDR1 is SGDLS, CDR2 YYNGEE. The CDR3 extends over 15 amino acids. V was trimmed by 8 bases and J by 4 bases, leaving 16 bases between them. The CDR3 sequence is CASSGQPSYNSPLHF. Here the CDR3 DNA reads TGTGCCAGTTCTGGACAGCCATCTTATAATTCACCCCTCCACTTT.

The chain links TRBV30 to TRBJ2-1; 8 bases are shared with TRBD1. The V gene end was trimmed by 3 bases and the J gene end by 4 bases; junction bases not matched to a gene: 8. Germline CDR1 is GTSNPN and CDR2 is SVGIG (reference sequence). CDR3 length: 15 residues. The CDR3 coding sequence is TGTGCCTGGAGAGTCGGGACAGGAGAATACAATGAGCAGTTCTTC. Protein sequence: CAWRVGTGEYNEQFF.

The chain is built from TRBV5-4 and TRBJ1-2, with D possibly being TRBD1 (5 bases). The V gene's germline CDR1 is SGHNT and CDR2 YYREEE (reference sequence). This CDR3 is built from 13 residues. Trimming shortened V by 2 bases and J by 3 bases, and 8 bases separated the two germline ends. CDR3 DNA: TGTGCCAGCAGCTTAATAGGGGACTATGGCTACACCTTC. Its translation: CASSLIGDYGYTF.

V is TRBV4-1 and J is TRBJ1-2, with D perhaps TRBD1 (5 bases). With 0 bases removed from V and 1 base from J, the gap between germline ends came to 12 bases. Germline-derived CDR1 and CDR2 are MGHRA and YSYEKL. The CDR3 contains 16 residues. CDR3 amino acids: CASSQDYGGFNYGYTF. The CDR3 nucleotides read TGCGCCAGCAGCCAAGATTACGGGGGGTTTAACTATGGCTACACCTTC.

This clonotype was recorded only once. At one of its ends the junction is not consistent with the germline gene, which may arise from a read error. V usage is TRBV7-9 and J usage is TRBJ2-3; D gene unclear. The germline gives CDR1 SEHNR, CDR2 FQNEAQ (reference sequence). There are 16 residues in the CDR3. The CDR3 nucleotides read TGCGCCAGCAGCCGCCTCAGTACCCCCCGCACAGATACGCAGTATTTT. This gives the protein CASSRLSTPRTDTQYF.

This clonotype was counted only a few times. This chain joins TRBV5-1 and TRBJ1-1; D is uncertain. Trimming cost V 0 bases and J 3 bases, with 9 bases left between them. In germline, CDR1 is SGHRS, CDR2 YFSETQ. This CDR3 region has 14 residues. CDR3 nucleotides: TGCGCCAGCAGCTTGGGGGTAGTCGACACTGAAGCTTTCTTT. Encoded protein: CASSLGVVDTEAFF.

The chain couples TRBV20-1 to TRBJ2-5, with 10 nucleotides matching TRBD2. The CDR3 is 14 amino acids. V trimming: 4 bases; J trimming: 4 bases; junction bases outside the gene matches: 6. Germline V gene sequence: CDR1 DFQATT, CDR2 SNEGSKA (reference sequence). This CDR3 is CSAKAGGRGETQYF. The CDR3, as DNA: TGCAGTGCTAAAGCGGGGGGGCGTGGAGAGACCCAGTACTTC.

This clonotype was counted a few times. The chain carries TRBV12-3 or TRBV12-4 and TRBJ1-5, with D possibly being TRBD1 (6 bases). This CDR3 region has 18 residues. Trimming shortened V by 6 bases and J by 2 bases, and 23 bases separated the two germline ends. The CDR3 here is CASSAILGGLLGNQPQHF. The CDR3 nucleotides read TGTGCCAGCAGCGCCATACTCGGGGGGCTACTTGGCAATCAGCCCCAGCATTTT.

V and J are TRBV7-6 and TRBJ2-1, with D tentatively TRBD2 (6 bases). The CDR3 spans 16 residues. The germline V gene has CDR1 SGHVS and CDR2 FNYEAQ. V shed 3 bases and J shed 0 bases, with 12 bases lying between them. CDR3 sequence reads: CASSLEERVSYNEQFF. CDR3 DNA sequence: TGTGCCAGCAGCTTGGAGGAGCGGGTCTCCTACAATGAGCAGTTCTTC.

The chain carries TRBV7-7 and TRBJ2-3; a possible D gene is TRBD1 (6 bases). V was trimmed by 4 bases and J by 3 bases, leaving 8 bases between them. Per germline, CDR1 SSHAT and CDR2 FNYEAQ (reference sequence). This CDR3 is 13 amino acids long. DNA for the CDR3: TGTGCCAGCAGCTCCGGACAGACAGATACGCAGTATTTT. This sequence encodes CASSSGQTDTQYF.